These 14 T cell receptor beta chains were sequenced from one sample in a study of CD8 T cells in Susac syndrome. Random-hexamer reverse transcription was applied to roughly 0.5 to 1 ug RNA. Each CDR3 protein is one row after TCRdb ran MiXCR on the immunoSEQ multiplex PCR reads. The sample includes about 140,000 distinct CDR3 sequences, over 90% seen only once; the top ten take more than 0.14%. The sequenced sample was CD4+ T cells from PBMCs. Receptor source: a human donor with Susac syndrome.

The genes are TRBV3-1 and TRBJ2-2; 8 nucleotides match TRBD2. The J segment lost 7 bases and the V segment lost 1 base, leaving 11 bases of the junction unmatched. Per germline, CDR1 LGHDT and CDR2 YNNKEL (reference sequence). There are 17 residues in the CDR3. For the CDR3, the DNA is TGTGCCAGCAGCCAAGGCGGGAGCGGGAGTTTCAGCGGGGAGCTGTTTTTT. Amino acids: CASSQGGSGSFSGELFF.

The chain links TRBV5-6 to TRBJ1-2; no clear D gene. Germline V gives CDR1 SGHDT, CDR2 YYEEEE. The germline V and J ends were trimmed by 0 bases and 4 bases, with 7 bases remaining between them. The CDR3 has 13 amino acids. In nucleotides, the CDR3 is TGTGCCAGCAGCTTGGAACAGATCTATGGCTACACCTTC. Protein: CASSLEQIYGYTF.

The chain has TRBV30 and TRBJ2-3; perhaps TRBD1 as D (5 bases). The germline V and J ends were trimmed by 4 bases and 1 base, with 15 bases remaining between them. The CDR3 covers 15 residues. Germline lookup yields CDR1 GTSNPN and CDR2 SVGIG (reference sequence). CDR3 sequence: CAWTAPGWGTDTQYF. The CDR3 nucleotides are TGTGCCTGGACCGCTCCAGGGTGGGGCACAGATACGCAGTATTTT.

The chain links TRBV30 to TRBJ2-2; 8 bases fit TRBD2. The germline gives CDR1 GTSNPN, CDR2 SVGIG (reference sequence). The CDR3 sequence is 14 residues long. Germline trimming cut 5 bases from V and 1 base from J; bases unmatched to any gene: 3. The CDR3 bases are TGTGCCTGGTCGACTAGCGTGAACACCGGGGAGCTGTTTTTT. Protein sequence: CAWSTSVNTGELFF.

The genes are TRBV6-2 or TRBV6-3 and TRBJ2-1; D not resolved. CDR3 size: 13 residues. Germline V gene lookup returns CDR1 MNHEY and CDR2 SVGEGT. Trimming stripped 2 bases from V and 8 bases from J, with 10 bases between. The CDR3 sequence: CASSYRPRDEQFF. The DNA of the CDR3 is TGTGCCAGCAGTTACCGGCCCAGAGATGAGCAGTTCTTC.

The genes are TRBV20-1 and TRBJ1-2; TRBD1 aligns across 9 bases. This CDR3 region has 14 residues. The germline V gene encodes CDR1 DFQATT and CDR2 SNEGSKA (reference sequence). V lost 0 bases, J lost 3 bases, and 2 bases stayed unmatched. CDR3 loop: CSAREDRGYYGYTF. Written as DNA, the CDR3 is TGCAGTGCTAGAGAGGACAGGGGTTACTATGGCTACACCTTC.

The chain carries TRBV19 and TRBJ1-5; a weak D match, TRBD1 (5 bases). V was clipped by 10 bases and J by 3 bases, with 19 bases between them. CDR3 size: 15 residues. Looked up from germline, CDR1 is LNHDA and CDR2 is SQIVND (reference sequence). CDR3 protein: CATRWDERSNQPQHF. CDR3 nucleotide sequence: TGTGCCACCCGATGGGACGAGCGGTCCAATCAGCCCCAGCATTTT.

The chain links TRBV20-1 to TRBJ1-1; D is unclear. Trimming removed 0 bases at V and 1 base at J, with 9 bases between. Germline V gene sequence: CDR1 DFQATT, CDR2 SNEGSKA (reference sequence). CDR3 length: 14 amino acids. The CDR3 sequence: CSARDPKRNTEAFF. The CDR3 DNA follows: TGCAGTGCTAGAGACCCTAAGAGGAACACTGAAGCTTTCTTT.

This clonotype was counted once. The chain carries TRBV20-1 and TRBJ1-2; TRBD1 matches 10 bases. Germline V gene lookup returns CDR1 DFQATT and CDR2 SNEGSKA (reference sequence). The CDR3 extends over 14 amino acids. V dropped 6 bases and J dropped 2; count of bases not matched to a gene: 6. The CDR3 reads CSAMRQGANYGYTF. The CDR3 DNA is TGCAGTGCCATGAGACAGGGGGCAAACTATGGCTACACCTTC.

The chain joins TRBV5-4 to TRBJ2-5; TRBD1 or TRBD2 may be the D gene (6 bases each). This CDR3 has 15 amino acids. Germline V gene data show CDR1 as SGHNT and CDR2 as YYREEE (reference sequence). Trimming cost V 3 bases and J 1 base, with 13 bases left between them. CDR3 protein: CASSSVRGAQETQYF. CDR3 coding DNA: TGTGCCAGCAGCTCAGTTAGGGGGGCCCAAGAGACCCAGTACTTC.

The CDR3 DNA reads as TGCGCCAGCAGCTTGGCCGTCGGCAGCTACGAGCAGTACTTC. Amino acids: CASSLAVGSYEQYF. The chain combines TRBV5-1 with TRBJ2-7; D not certain. The CDR3 is 14 amino acids. V lost 0 bases and J lost 3, with 10 bases in between. In germline, CDR1 is SGHRS, CDR2 YFSETQ. Filled out from reference TRBV5-1 and TRBJ2-7, the complete variable domain reads KAGVTQTPRYLIKTRGQQVTLSCSPISGHRSVSWYQQTPGQGLQFLFEYFSETQRNKGNFPGRFSGRQFSNSRSEMNVSTLELGDSALYLCASSLAVGSYEQYFGPGTRLTVT.

The chain links TRBV4-1 to TRBJ2-4; 7 bases line up with TRBD2. The CDR3 consists of 15 residues. Per germline, CDR1 MGHRA and CDR2 YSYEKL. After removal of 3 bases from V and 7 bases from J, the junction contained 9 bases not matched to a gene. CDR3 in DNA: TGCGCCAGCAGCCACCCACTAGCGAGGGGTAACATTCAGTACTTC. Protein sequence: CASSHPLARGNIQYF.

The DNA of the CDR3 is TGCGCCAGCAGCTTAACCGAGAACACCGGGGAGCTGTTTTTT. It encodes CASSLTENTGELFF. This chain links TRBV4-1 with TRBJ2-2; no reliable D call. Germline V gene data show CDR1 as MGHRA and CDR2 as YSYEKL. This CDR3 spans 14 amino acids. The ends were cut back, 5 bases at V and 1 base at J, with 8 bases in the middle.

The chain joins TRBV20-1 to TRBJ2-5; TRBD1 aligns across 8 bases. The CDR3 covers 15 residues. Looked up from germline, CDR1 is DFQATT and CDR2 is SNEGSKA (reference sequence). V dropped 5 bases and J dropped 1; count of bases not matched to a gene: 9. CDR3 sequence: CSAGGQAKTQETQYF. CDR3 nucleotides: TGCAGTGCTGGGGGACAGGCGAAAACCCAAGAGACCCAGTACTTC.